What follows are 11 T cell receptor beta chains derived from one specimen sequenced in a study of OX40 agonist ivuxolimab in advanced cancers. Repertoires were generated with immunoSEQ multiplex PCR, while TCRdb's copy carries only in-frame clones and drops some. The sample contains 25,000 to 35,000 clones, 87% of which appear only once. The starting material was CD4+ or CD8+ T cells sorted from blood, obtained in a trial of the OX40 agonist ivuxolimab. The origin of the receptors is an adult with an advanced solid tumor such as melanoma, head and neck, liver or kidney cancer.

The chain combines TRBV19 with TRBJ1-1; TRBD1 might be the D (5 bases). The CDR3 runs 14 residues. With 4 bases removed from V and 4 bases from J, the gap between germline ends came to 13 bases. Germline CDR1 reads LNHDA; CDR2 reads SQIVND (reference sequence). The CDR3 coding sequence is TGTGCCAGTAGTAGGGGCGGGGCGGCCACTGAAGCTTTCTTT. Translated: CASSRGGAATEAFF.

This chain joins TRBV18 and TRBJ2-1; D unclear. The CDR3 has 15 residues. The V end was cut by 6 bases, the J end by 3 bases, with 15 bases between. The germline V gene encodes CDR1 KGHSH and CDR2 LQKENI. CDR3 DNA: TGTGCCAGCTCGGAAGGTGGGATATACTACAATGAGCAGTTCTTC. Translated, it gives CASSEGGIYYNEQFF. The complete variable domain, with remaining parts taken from reference TRBV18 and TRBJ2-1, reads NAGVMQNPRHLVRRRGQEARLRCSPMKGHSHVYWYRQLPEEGLKFMVYLQKENIIDESGMPKERFSAEFPKEGPSILRIQQVVRGDSAAYFCASSEGGIYYNEQFFGPGTRLTVL.

The chain combines TRBV9 with TRBJ2-1; the match to TRBD2 covers 8 bases. This CDR3 is built from 16 residues. CDR1 is SGDLS, CDR2 YYNGEE, per germline. V lost 0 bases to trimming and J lost 8 bases; unmatched junction nucleotides: 10. CDR3 loop: CASSVGSGRGFYEQFF. The CDR3 DNA reads as TGTGCCAGCAGCGTAGGAAGCGGGAGAGGTTTTTATGAGCAGTTCTTC. Complete variable domain (other parts from reference TRBV9 and TRBJ2-1): DSGVTQTPKHLITATGQRVTLRCSPRSGDLSVYWYQQSLDQGLQFLIQYYNGEERAKGNILERFSAQQFPDLHSELNLSSLELGDSALYFCASSVGSGRGFYEQFFGPGTRLTVL.

This rearrangement joins TRBV28 to TRBJ1-1; TRBD1 matches 9 bases. V lost 4 bases, J lost 8 bases, and 8 bases stayed unmatched. The CDR3 is 14 amino acids. Germline V gene sequence: CDR1 MDHEN, CDR2 SYDVKM. The DNA for the CDR3 is TGTGCCAGCAGTTCCGGGACAGGGTTTTCGGAAGCTTTCTTT. This codes for CASSSGTGFSEAFF. The full variable domain, rest sourced from reference TRBV28 and TRBJ1-1, is DVKVTQSSRYLVKRTGEKVFLECVQDMDHENMFWYRQDPGLGLRLIYFSYDVKMKEKGDIPEGYSVSREKKERFSLILESASTNQTSMYLCASSSGTGFSEAFFGQGTRLTVV.

This chain links TRBV27 with TRBJ2-7; no clear D gene. The V and J ends lost 2 bases and 4 bases respectively, with 9 bases between them. Germline V gene data show CDR1 as MNHEY and CDR2 as SMNVEV (reference sequence). The CDR3 is 13 residues long. The CDR3 DNA is TGTGCCAGCAGTTTAGGTCTAGTTTACGAGCAGTACTTC. Protein: CASSLGLVYEQYF.

The chain joins TRBV27 to TRBJ2-7; TRBD1 agrees at 7 bases. This CDR3 region has 15 residues. The V and J ends lost 2 bases and 0 bases, in that order; junction bases with no gene match: 4. Per the germline V gene, CDR1 is MNHEY and CDR2 is SMNVEV (reference sequence). The CDR3 protein is CASSLEGARSYEQYF. The CDR3 DNA follows: TGTGCCAGCAGTTTAGAGGGGGCCCGCTCCTACGAGCAGTACTTC.

The chain carries TRBV28 and TRBJ1-1; D is unresolved. V dropped 2 bases and J dropped 1 base, with 5 bases sitting between them. This CDR3 has 13 residues. Looked up from germline, CDR1 is MDHEN and CDR2 is SYDVKM. The CDR3, as DNA: TGTGCCAGCAGTTTAGTTCAGAACACTGAAGCTTTCTTT. Translating it yields CASSLVQNTEAFF.

The rearrangement joins TRBV30 to TRBJ2-2, with D possibly being TRBD2 (5 bases). V gave up 0 bases and J gave up 8 bases, with 16 bases separating them. CDR1 is GTSNPN and CDR2 is SVGIG in the germline V gene (reference sequence). CDR3 size: 15 residues. This CDR3 is CAWSVIFGRTGELFF. The CDR3 coding sequence is TGTGCCTGGAGTGTAATTTTTGGGAGAACAGGGGAGCTGTTTTTT.

The chain carries TRBV19 and TRBJ2-7; no clear D. V shed 0 bases and J shed 6 bases, with 12 bases lying between them. This CDR3 spans 14 amino acids. Per the germline V gene, CDR1 is LNHDA and CDR2 is SQIVND (reference sequence). CDR3 nucleotide sequence: TGTGCCAGTAGTATAGATCCGGAACGGCCCGAGCAGTACTTC. Translated: CASSIDPERPEQYF.

The chain combines TRBV28 with TRBJ2-7; no definite D call. CDR3 length: 11 amino acids. Trimming left V 5 bases short and J 6 bases short, with 8 bases between. Per germline, CDR1 MDHEN and CDR2 SYDVKM. The CDR3 DNA reads as TGTGCCAGCAGTCCTTGGCGCGAGCAGTACTTC. Amino acids: CASSPWREQYF.

This rearrangement joins TRBV29-1 to TRBJ2-7; tentative D call: TRBD1 (6 bases). This CDR3 has 12 residues. V lost 4 bases to trimming and J lost 0 bases, with 7 bases between them. Germline loops: CDR1 SQVTM, CDR2 ANQGSEA. The CDR3 region has the DNA TGCAGCGTTGTGACAGGCTCCTACGAGCAGTACTTC. Amino acids: CSVVTGSYEQYF.